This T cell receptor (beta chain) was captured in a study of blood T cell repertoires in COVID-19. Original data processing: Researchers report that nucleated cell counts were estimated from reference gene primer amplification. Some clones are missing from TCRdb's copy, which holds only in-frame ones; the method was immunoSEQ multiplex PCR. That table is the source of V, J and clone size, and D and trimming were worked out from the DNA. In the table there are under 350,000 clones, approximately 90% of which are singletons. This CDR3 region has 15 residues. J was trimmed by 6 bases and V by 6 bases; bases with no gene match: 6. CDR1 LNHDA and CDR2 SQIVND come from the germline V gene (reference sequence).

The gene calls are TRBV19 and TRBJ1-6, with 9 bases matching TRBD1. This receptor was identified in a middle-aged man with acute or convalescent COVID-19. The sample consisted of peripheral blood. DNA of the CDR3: TGTGCCAGTAGACCACCGGGACAGGGTAATTCACCCCTCCACTTT. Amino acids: CASRPPGQGNSPLHF.